This entry describes one T cell receptor (beta chain). The antigen is not known. The CDR3 sequence is 15 residues long. Germline values: CDR1 MDHEN, CDR2 SYDVKM. V was pared by 6 bases and J by 1 base, with 6 bases of the junction left unmatched. This record comes from a study of radiotherapy plus CTLA-4 blockade in lung cancer. Study details: Objective responses were observed in about 17% of patients, and disease control was achieved by roughly 29%. General study findings and limits: Expansion in blood of tumor-derived TCR clones was seen after radiotherapy plus ipilimumab.

The assay was immunoSEQ multiplex PCR, and TCRdb's table has in-frame clones only and misses some. The data hold about 76,000 clones, with more than 60% observed a single time. This receptor was identified in a human donor with non-small cell lung cancer whose response to radiotherapy plus ipilimumab could not be evaluated. Some clones in this sample may be carry-over from other donors' samples. V is TRBV28 and J is TRBJ1-2; 9 bases are shared with TRBD1. Sequences were derived from peripheral blood, sampled from a patient treated with radiotherapy plus ipilimumab. Written as DNA, the CDR3 is TGTGCCAGCAGGGGACAGGGACCTAATAACTATGGCTACACCTTC. Its translation: CASRGQGPNNYGYTF.